The 30 T cell receptor beta chains in this list originate from one sample, sequenced in a study. MiXCR, run by TCRdb on the RT-PCR reads, gives a single entry per CDR3 protein. The table records around 700,000 distinct CDR3 sequences, more than 13% of them present only once. Source material: memory CD4+ T cells from blood. The receptors derive from a female donor in good health, serving as a healthy control.

There are a few counts of this clonotype. The chain links TRBV29-1 to TRBJ2-2; 7 positions match TRBD1. Germline lookup yields CDR1 SQVTM and CDR2 ANQGSEA. This CDR3 region has 14 residues. Trimming at V came to 3 bases and at J to 7 bases, leaving 8 bases not matched to a gene. Written as DNA, the CDR3 is TGCAGCGTTGATTCTGCAGGGGGTCACGGGGAGCTGTTTTTT. Amino acid sequence: CSVDSAGGHGELFF.

This sequence joins TRBV7-9 and TRBJ2-7; 7 positions match TRBD1. V lost 11 bases and J lost 2; bases outside the gene matches: 9. CDR1 SEHNR and CDR2 FQNEAQ come from the germline V gene (reference sequence). CDR3 size: 13 residues. In DNA, the CDR3 is TGTGCCTACGAGGACAGGCTTACCTACGAGCAGTACTTC. Translated, it gives CAYEDRLTYEQYF.

The chain uses TRBV20-1 and TRBJ2-7, with TRBD2 identical over 7 bases. The CDR3 has 17 residues. After removal of 2 bases from V and 1 base from J, the junction contained 14 bases not matched to a gene. Germline V CDR1 and CDR2: DFQATT, SNEGSKA (reference sequence). The CDR3 nucleotides are TGCAGTGCTAGACCCTCTTCGGGGCGGGGGTTATCCTACGAGCAGTACTTC. Translation: CSARPSSGRGLSYEQYF.

This chain links TRBV30 with TRBJ1-5, with a weak D call TRBD1 (6 bases). Trimming stripped 0 bases from V and 2 bases from J, with 14 bases between. This CDR3 has 16 residues. Germline CDR1 is GTSNPN and CDR2 is SVGIG (reference sequence). The CDR3: CAWSVRARQGNQPQHF. The CDR3 bases are TGTGCCTGGAGTGTAAGGGCCCGACAGGGCAATCAGCCCCAGCATTTT.

CDR3 sequence reads: CASSQESLTGGTGELFF. Here the CDR3 DNA reads TGTGCCAGCAGCCAGGAATCCCTGACAGGGGGCACCGGGGAGCTGTTTTTT. This sequence joins TRBV3-1 and TRBJ2-2; 9 bases align to TRBD1. The CDR3 runs 17 residues. Unmatched junction bases numbered 9, after V lost 3 bases and J lost 4 bases. The germline V gene has CDR1 LGHDT and CDR2 YNNKEL (reference sequence).

The J gene is TRBJ2-7, the V gene TRBV7-2; D remains ambiguous. V shed 5 bases and J shed 7 bases, with 12 bases lying between them. The CDR3 spans 12 residues. CDR1 is SGHTA, CDR2 FQGNSA, per germline. The CDR3 loop reads CASSQVGKEQYF. The CDR3 bases are TGTGCCAGCAGCCAGGTGGGCAAAGAGCAGTACTTC.

This clonotype was recorded many times. This chain joins TRBV20-1 and TRBJ1-1, with D possibly TRBD1 on 5 matching bases. V lost 0 bases to trimming and J lost 4 bases, with 12 bases between them. This CDR3 is built from 14 residues. Germline V lookup: CDR1 DFQATT, CDR2 SNEGSKA (reference sequence). DNA of the CDR3: TGCAGTGCTAGAGATGGGACTGGGGCCACTGAAGCTTTCTTT. The encoded protein is CSARDGTGATEAFF.

This clonotype was seen once. The V and J genes are TRBV7-2 and TRBJ2-3; 10 bases match TRBD1. The V gene's germline CDR1 is SGHTA and CDR2 FQGNSA. J was trimmed by 3 bases and V by 11 bases; bases with no gene match: 2. This CDR3 has 12 amino acids. The CDR3 DNA reads TGTGCCGGGGGACAGGGGACAGATACGCAGTATTTT. This translates into CAGGQGTDTQYF. Using reference TRBV7-2 and TRBJ2-3 for the parts outside the CDR3, the full variable domain is GAGVSQSPSNKVTEKGKDVELRCDPISGHTALYWYRQSLGQGLEFLIYFQGNSAPDKSGLPSDRFSAERTGGSVSTLTIQRTQQEDSAVYLCAGGQGTDTQYFGPGTRLTVL.

This clonotype has ten or more counts. The V and J genes are TRBV11-2 and TRBJ1-5; D remains unclear. This CDR3 contains 12 residues. Trimming stripped 7 bases from V and 1 base from J, with 5 bases between. CDR1 SGHAT and CDR2 FQNNGV come from the germline V gene. The CDR3 sequence: CASILSNQPQHF. The CDR3 region has the DNA TGTGCCAGCATTCTGAGCAATCAGCCCCAGCATTTT.

The chain carries TRBV10-3 and TRBJ2-2; the match to TRBD2 covers 7 bases. Per germline, CDR1 ENHRY and CDR2 SYGVKD. The CDR3 loop spans 16 amino acids. V lost 7 bases, J lost 0 bases, and 8 bases stayed unmatched. The CDR3 reads CAITAGRPSNTGELFF. CDR3 DNA: TGTGCCATCACAGCCGGGAGGCCATCGAACACCGGGGAGCTGTTTTTT.

The chain has TRBV4-3 and TRBJ2-5; D may be TRBD1 or TRBD2 (5 bases each). The CDR3 extends over 16 amino acids. CDR1 and CDR2 (germline): LGHNA, YSLEER. Trimming removed 2 bases from V and 4 bases from J, with 17 bases in between. This CDR3 is CASSQKGPRGGETQYF. In nucleotides, the CDR3 is TGCGCCAGCAGCCAAAAAGGGCCTCGGGGCGGAGAGACCCAGTACTTC.

This clonotype has a handful of counts. This rearrangement joins TRBV6-1 to TRBJ2-4; no definite D call. Germline assignment: CDR1 MNHNS and CDR2 SASEGT. With 9 bases removed from V and 7 bases from J, the gap between germline ends came to 19 bases. This CDR3 has 14 amino acids. The CDR3 loop is CASSPFRWANIQYF. Written as DNA, the CDR3 is TGTGCCAGTAGCCCTTTCCGTTGGGCCAACATTCAGTACTTC.

This clonotype was seen ten or more times. This chain connects TRBV6-5 to TRBJ1-3; a possible D gene is TRBD1 (5 bases). The CDR3 length is 15 residues. Trimming stripped 7 bases from V and 0 bases from J, with 13 bases between. Germline V gene lookup returns CDR1 MNHEY and CDR2 SVGAGI. The CDR3, as DNA: TGTGCCAGCAAAAATCAGGGCTACTCTGGAAACACCATATATTTT. Protein: CASKNQGYSGNTIYF.

This clonotype was picked up a small number of times. The chain uses TRBV20-1 and TRBJ2-1; D unresolved. Germline loops: CDR1 DFQATT, CDR2 SNEGSKA (reference sequence). V was shortened by 2 bases and J by 3 bases, with 29 bases between the two germline ends. This CDR3 is 20 amino acids long. The CDR3 sequence is CSARRLPFGGATFSYNEQFF. DNA for the CDR3: TGCAGTGCTAGACGTCTACCTTTTGGCGGCGCTACTTTCAGCTACAATGAGCAGTTCTTC.

This clonotype was counted ten times or more. V usage is TRBV5-1 and J usage is TRBJ1-3, with no clear D. CDR1 is SGHRS, CDR2 YFSETQ, per germline. V dropped 4 bases and J dropped 0 bases, with 11 bases sitting between them. The CDR3 has 15 residues. This chain's CDR3 is CASSLEPSSGNTIYF. The CDR3 nucleotides are TGCGCCAGCAGCCTAGAACCCTCCTCTGGAAACACCATATATTTT.

In this sample, this clonotype turned up many times. CDR3 bases: TGTGCCACCGTTAACAGGGGTAATGGCTACACCTTC. It yields the protein CATVNRGNGYTF. This chain connects TRBV6-5 to TRBJ1-2, with 7 bases aligning to TRBD1. Trimming took 10 bases from V and 6 from J; bases not matched to a gene: 8. The CDR3 runs 12 residues. Per germline, CDR1 MNHEY and CDR2 SVGAGI.

This clonotype occurred a few times. The chain combines TRBV20-1 with TRBJ2-1, with D maybe TRBD1 (5 bases). Trimming removed 4 bases from V and 7 bases from J, with 11 bases in between. This CDR3 region has 12 residues. CDR1 is DFQATT, CDR2 SNEGSKA, per germline (reference sequence). CDR3 in amino acids: CSATPGMNEQFF. CDR3 bases: TGCAGTGCTACTCCAGGGATGAATGAGCAGTTCTTC.

About this clonotype: The junction differs from germline at one of its ends, possibly a read error. The chain couples TRBV7-2 to TRBJ2-1, with D tentatively TRBD2 (5 bases). The CDR3 loop spans 13 amino acids. Germline values: CDR1 SGHTA, CDR2 FQGNSA. CDR3 loop: CGSSTNYRREQFF. The CDR3, as DNA: TGTGGCAGCAGCACAAACTACCGGAGGGAGCAGTTCTTC.

The chain joins TRBV29-1 to TRBJ2-7; no reliable D call. Trimming pared 7 bases from V and 6 bases from J, leaving 16 bases between. This CDR3 comprises 12 residues. Germline V gene data show CDR1 as SQVTM and CDR2 as ANQGSEA. CDR3 bases: TGCAGCGCCCCCTTAGGAGTCGGCGAGCAGTACTTC. Protein: CSAPLGVGEQYF.

This clonotype has at least ten counts. The chain links TRBV20-1 to TRBJ2-1; 14 nucleotides match TRBD2. Germline V gene sequence: CDR1 DFQATT, CDR2 SNEGSKA (reference sequence). The CDR3 runs 14 residues. Trimming removed 6 bases from V and 4 bases from J; junction bases left unmatched: 2. Written as DNA, the CDR3 is TGCAGTGCGACTAGCGGGAGGGAGTACAATGAGCAGTTCTTC. The encoded protein is CSATSGREYNEQFF.

This clonotype was observed many times. The chain's CDR3 is CASSQDSSYTDTQYF. The DNA for the CDR3 is TGTGCCAGCAGCCAGGACAGTTCCTACACAGATACGCAGTATTTT. V is TRBV7-2 and J is TRBJ2-3; a weak D match, TRBD1 (6 bases). Germline values: CDR1 SGHTA, CDR2 FQGNSA. V gave up 5 bases and J gave up 2 bases, with 14 bases separating them. This CDR3 contains 15 residues.

Written as DNA, the CDR3 is TGCGCCAGCAGGAGGGGGGAGGCGAACACTGAAGCTTTCTTT. Translation gives CASRRGEANTEAFF. The chain uses TRBV5-1 and TRBJ1-1, with TRBD1 as a possible D gene (6 bases). V lost 5 bases and J 1 base, leaving 12 bases between the germline ends. The germline CDR1 and CDR2 sequences are SGHRS and YFSETQ. The CDR3 consists of 14 residues.

This clonotype was seen more than once but under ten times. J is TRBJ1-5 and V is TRBV28; 7 bases line up with TRBD1. The germline gives CDR1 MDHEN, CDR2 SYDVKM. The CDR3 consists of 16 residues. The ends lost 8 bases at V and 0 bases at J; junction bases unmatched: 10. This CDR3 is CASFSGQLYSNQPQHF. CDR3 DNA sequence: TGTGCCAGCTTCTCGGGACAGCTTTATAGCAATCAGCCCCAGCATTTT.

This clonotype was seen at least ten times. This chain links TRBV7-2 with TRBJ2-5, with 16 positions matching TRBD2. The CDR3 spans 16 residues. Losses at the gene ends were 6 bases for V and 2 bases for J; bases not matched to a gene: 3. Germline V lookup: CDR1 SGHTA, CDR2 FQGNSA. CDR3 sequence: CASSSGLAGGQETQYF. DNA of the CDR3: TGTGCCAGCAGTTCGGGACTAGCGGGGGGGCAAGAGACCCAGTACTTC.

The genes are TRBV21-1 and TRBJ2-1; TRBD2 reflects the table's D call only, with no check against the DNA. TRBV21-1 is described as a pseudogene. The CDR3 is 16 amino acids. CDR3 bases: TGTGCCAGCAGCAAAGGGGAGGGGTTGGGGAGCAATGAGCAGTTCTTC. It specifies CASSKGEGLGSNEQFF.

This rearrangement joins TRBV5-1 to TRBJ1-4; possible D gene TRBD1, 5 bases. Germline lookup yields CDR1 SGHRS and CDR2 YFSETQ. This CDR3 comprises 17 residues. V dropped 0 bases and J dropped 8 bases, with 20 bases sitting between them. The CDR3 here is CASSLAASGAVGEKLFF. The CDR3 DNA sequence: TGCGCCAGCAGCTTGGCCGCTTCCGGGGCAGTGGGAGAAAAACTGTTTTTT.

The chain links TRBV20-1 to TRBJ2-1; D is perhaps TRBD2 (5 bases). The CDR3 contains 11 residues. Trimming left V 5 bases short and J 15 bases short, with 17 bases between. The V gene's germline CDR1 is DFQATT and CDR2 SNEGSKA (reference sequence). Written as DNA, the CDR3 is TGCAGTGCTTTACATCCGGGATTCACGTTCTTC. Its translation: CSALHPGFTFF.

This clonotype was counted between two and nine times. The rearrangement links TRBV24-1 to TRBJ2-7; 8 positions match TRBD1. CDR3 length: 15 residues. Unmatched junction bases numbered 9, after V lost 3 bases and J lost 6 bases. Germline CDR1 KGHDR, CDR2 SFDVKD. This chain's CDR3 is CATSDPGQGRGEQYF. DNA for the CDR3: TGTGCCACCAGTGATCCAGGACAGGGCCGCGGCGAGCAGTACTTC.

This clonotype was observed a handful of times. This chain links TRBV30 with TRBJ1-6; 8 nucleotides line up with TRBD1. The J segment lost 10 bases and the V segment lost 7 bases, leaving 9 bases of the junction unmatched. Germline V lookup: CDR1 GTSNPN, CDR2 SVGIG (reference sequence). The CDR3 totals 13 residues. CDR3 DNA: TGTGCCTTCTCGGGACAGGCTGGCTCACCCCTCCACTTT. Translating gives CAFSGQAGSPLHF.

This sequence joins TRBV11-2 and TRBJ2-7; 8 bases match TRBD1. V gave up 3 bases and J gave up 4 bases; unmatched junction bases: 8. The CDR3 spans 15 residues. Germline CDR1 and CDR2: SGHAT and FQNNGV. The CDR3 region is CASSFLPQGAYEQYF. DNA of the CDR3: TGTGCCAGCAGCTTCTTACCCCAGGGGGCATACGAGCAGTACTTC.